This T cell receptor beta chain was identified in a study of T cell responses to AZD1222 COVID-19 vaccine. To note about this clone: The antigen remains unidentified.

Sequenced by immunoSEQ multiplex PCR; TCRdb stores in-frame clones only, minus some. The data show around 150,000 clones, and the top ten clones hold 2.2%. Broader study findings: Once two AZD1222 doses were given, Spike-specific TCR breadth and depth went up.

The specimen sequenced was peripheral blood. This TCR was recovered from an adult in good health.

The CDR3 sequence is CASRASTGVKNGQYF. The CDR3 DNA reads as TGTGCCAGCAGGGCCTCGACAGGGGTTAAGAACGGGCAGTACTTC. The V gene is TRBV2, the J gene TRBJ2-7, with 8 bases that match TRBD1. Trimming at V came to 6 bases and at J to 9 bases, leaving 16 bases not matched to a gene. CDR3 size: 15 residues. Germline lookup yields CDR1 SNHLY and CDR2 FYNNEI.